These 23 T cell receptor beta chains share one sample of origin, sequenced in a study of control samples from healthy donors and cancer patients. Here immunoSEQ multiplex PCR was the method, and the copy in TCRdb shows in-frame clones only, minus some. The sample consists of approximately 70,000 clones, over 85% of them appearing once. Sequenced material: PBMCs. These TCRs come from a man in his sixties with lung cancer.

This clone was seen only once. The chain employs TRBV7-9 and TRBJ1-2, with 7 bases fitting TRBD1. This CDR3 has 16 residues. CDR1 is SEHNR, CDR2 FQNEAQ, per germline (reference sequence). The V gene end was trimmed by 5 bases and the J gene end by 1 base; junction bases not matched to a gene: 10. The CDR3 nucleotides read TGTGCCAGCAGCCCCACGGGACAGCGACTTAACTATGGCTACACCTTC. This sequence encodes CASSPTGQRLNYGYTF.

The chain employs TRBV24-1 and TRBJ2-5, with 9 bases lining up with TRBD1. The CDR3 is 15 residues long. Germline values: CDR1 KGHDR, CDR2 SFDVKD. V lost 4 bases and J lost 5; bases outside the gene matches: 7. The CDR3: CATSESGTGMETQYF. CDR3 nucleotides: TGTGCCACCAGTGAGTCCGGGACAGGGATGGAGACCCAGTACTTC.

The chain joins TRBV7-3 to TRBJ2-1; TRBD2 aligns across 7 bases. CDR3 length: 15 residues. Germline CDR1 and CDR2: SGHTA and FQGTGA. V was clipped by 5 bases and J by 3 bases; unmatched bases: 7. The CDR3 loop reads CASSKDLADYNEQFF. The DNA for the CDR3 is TGTGCCAGCAGCAAAGATCTAGCGGACTACAATGAGCAGTTCTTC.

The rearrangement joins TRBV18 to TRBJ1-1; TRBD1 agrees at 7 bases. J lost 0 bases, V lost 3 bases, and 4 bases had no gene match. The CDR3 is 15 amino acids. Germline loops: CDR1 KGHSH, CDR2 LQKENI. CDR3 bases: TGTGCCAGCTCACCCAGGGGGGACATGAACACTGAAGCTTTCTTT. It translates to CASSPRGDMNTEAFF.

This chain uses TRBV3-1 (or the pseudogene TRBV3-2) with TRBJ2-2; 9 positions agree with TRBD2. The CDR3 is made up of 16 amino acids. V trimming: 8 bases; J trimming: 6 bases; junction bases outside the gene matches: 13. The germline V gene encodes CDR1 LGHDT and CDR2 YNNKEL (reference sequence). As DNA, the CDR3 is TGTGCCAGCTTTAAAAGTGGTAGCGGGGGAGCCGGGGAGCTGTTTTTT. Translating it yields CASFKSGSGGAGELFF.

The chain links TRBV5-1 to TRBJ1-2; no clear D. The V gene's germline CDR1 is SGHRS and CDR2 YFSETQ. The CDR3 totals 13 residues. V gave up 5 bases and J gave up 1 base, with 9 bases separating them. As DNA, the CDR3 is TGCGCCAGCAGATGGGAGAATAACTATGGCTACACCTTC. Translating it yields CASRWENNYGYTF.

The chain couples TRBV6-5 to TRBJ1-1; TRBD1 matches at 7 bases. The CDR3 length is 14 residues. Per germline, CDR1 MNHEY and CDR2 SVGAGI. Germline trimming cut 6 bases from V and 4 bases from J; bases unmatched to any gene: 8. CDR3 nucleotide sequence: TGTGCCAGCAGACGGACAGGCGTGGGCACTGAAGCTTTCTTT. Translation gives CASRRTGVGTEAFF.

The chain recombines TRBV6-5 with TRBJ1-1; TRBD1 might be the D (6 bases). Per germline, CDR1 MNHEY and CDR2 SVGAGI. The CDR3 consists of 14 residues. V gave up 2 bases and J gave up 6 bases, with 13 bases separating them. The CDR3 loop is CASSYLSPGAEAFF. DNA for the CDR3: TGTGCCAGCAGTTACCTTTCCCCAGGGGCTGAAGCTTTCTTT.

The chain employs TRBV13 and TRBJ2-2; 7 bases fit TRBD1. CDR1 is PRHDT, CDR2 FYEKMQ, per germline (reference sequence). With 2 bases clipped from V and 5 bases from J, the junction kept 5 bases outside the gene matches. The CDR3 runs 15 residues. This chain's CDR3 is CASSLYDRETGELFF. The CDR3 DNA is TGTGCCAGCAGCTTATATGACAGGGAAACCGGGGAGCTGTTTTTT. The full variable domain, with the rest looked up from reference TRBV13 and TRBJ2-2, is AAGVIQSPRHLIKEKRETATLKCYPIPRHDTVYWYQQGPGQDPQFLISFYEKMQSDKGSIPDRFSAQQFSDYHSELNMSSLELGDSALYFCASSLYDRETGELFFGEGSRLTVL.

The V gene is TRBV11-2, the J gene TRBJ1-6; D remains unclear. V dropped 5 bases and J dropped 0 bases, with 17 bases sitting between them. The CDR3 runs to 18 residues. Germline CDR1 reads SGHAT; CDR2 reads FQNNGV. The DNA for the CDR3 is TGTGCCAGCAGCGCAGTCGGAGGCACGAGCTCCTATAATTCACCCCTCCACTTT. It translates to CASSAVGGTSSYNSPLHF.

The chain joins TRBV12-3 or TRBV12-4 to TRBJ1-5; possible D gene TRBD1, 6 bases. This CDR3 is 13 amino acids long. The germline V and J ends were trimmed by 4 bases and 4 bases, with 8 bases remaining between them. The CDR3 sequence is CASSSGVNQPQHF. CDR3 DNA sequence: TGTGCCAGCAGTTCAGGGGTAAATCAGCCCCAGCATTTT.

This chain connects TRBV11-3 to TRBJ1-6; D remains ambiguous. Per the germline V gene, CDR1 is SGHNT and CDR2 is YENEEA. The CDR3 sequence is 13 residues long. V lost 0 bases to trimming and J lost 12 bases, with 9 bases between them. The CDR3: CASSLDPSGPLHF. The CDR3 bases are TGTGCCAGCAGCTTAGATCCTTCCGGACCCCTCCACTTT.

V usage is TRBV6-6 and J usage is TRBJ1-5; D is unresolved. The CDR3 spans 12 residues. Trimming shortened V by 5 bases and J by 10 bases, and 12 bases separated the two germline ends. Germline CDR1 reads MNHNY; CDR2 reads SVGAGI (reference sequence). This CDR3 reads CASSPIRDPQHF. The CDR3 bases are TGTGCCAGCAGTCCTATACGGGATCCCCAGCATTTT.

This sequence joins TRBV18 and TRBJ2-3; 8 nucleotides match TRBD1. Germline loops: CDR1 KGHSH, CDR2 LQKENI. The J segment lost 7 bases and the V segment lost 6 bases, leaving 15 bases of the junction unmatched. The length of the CDR3 is 16 residues. This CDR3 reads CASSFGQGAGLNTQYF. CDR3 coding DNA: TGTGCCAGCTCCTTCGGTCAGGGGGCCGGTTTAAATACGCAGTATTTT. Using reference TRBV18 and TRBJ2-3 for the parts outside the CDR3, the full variable domain is NAGVMQNPRHLVRRRGQEARLRCSPMKGHSHVYWYRQLPEEGLKFMVYLQKENIIDESGMPKERFSAEFPKEGPSILRIQQVVRGDSAAYFCASSFGQGAGLNTQYFGPGTRLTVL.

This chain links TRBV5-5 with TRBJ2-5; perhaps TRBD1 as D (6 bases). CDR1 is SGHKS and CDR2 is YYEKEE in the germline V gene (reference sequence). CDR3 length equals 15 residues. The germline V and J ends were trimmed by 0 bases and 1 base, with 10 bases remaining between them. CDR3 DNA sequence: TGTGCCAGCAGCTTGGGTTACAGGGTCCAAGAGACCCAGTACTTC. Translated: CASSLGYRVQETQYF. Full variable domain (missing parts from reference TRBV5-5 and TRBJ2-5): DAGVTQSPTHLIKTRGQQVTLRCSPISGHKSVSWYQQVLGQGPQFIFQYYEKEERGRGNFPDRFSARQFPNYSSELNVNALLLGDSALYLCASSLGYRVQETQYFGPGTRLLVL.

This clone has just a few counts. The rearrangement joins TRBV23-1 to TRBJ2-7; either TRBD1 or TRBD2 may fit D (5 bases each). TRBV23-1 is sorted into the ORF group, with uncertain function. V was pared by 6 bases and J by 4 bases, with 25 bases between. This CDR3 is 17 amino acids long. The CDR3 here is CASRVTGTPDSKYEQYV. The CDR3 DNA is TGCGCCAGCAGGGTTACCGGGACCCCCGATAGTAAGTACGAGCAGTACGTC.

V and J are TRBV9 and TRBJ2-3, with D possibly matching TRBD2 (5 bases). This CDR3 is 12 amino acids long. Per germline, CDR1 SGDLS and CDR2 YYNGEE. Trimming cost V 6 bases and J 3 bases, with 8 bases left between them. The CDR3 here is CASNRGTDTQYF. CDR3 sequence (DNA): TGTGCCAGCAACCGGGGAACAGATACGCAGTATTTT.

This clone was observed once. This chain uses TRBV29-1 with TRBJ2-5; D remains ambiguous. Trimming removed 4 bases at V and 4 bases at J, with 7 bases between. The CDR3 loop spans 11 amino acids. Germline V gene data show CDR1 as SQVTM and CDR2 as ANQGSEA. The DNA for the CDR3 is TGCAGCGTTGTTGTTGGAGAGACCCAGTACTTC. Translated, it gives CSVVVGETQYF.

The J gene is TRBJ2-5, the V gene TRBV7-3; D may be TRBD2 (7 bases). Trimming left V 4 bases short and J 5 bases short, with 17 bases between. The CDR3 runs to 15 residues. From germline, CDR1 is SGHTA and CDR2 FQGTGA. CDR3 residues: CASSYGGAVGETQYF. CDR3 nucleotides: TGTGCCAGCAGCTATGGGGGGGCCGTAGGTGAGACCCAGTACTTC.

This clone is a singleton in its sample. The chain employs TRBV5-1 and TRBJ2-5; 11 nucleotides align to TRBD2. The CDR3 sequence is 18 residues long. J was trimmed by 4 bases and V by 4 bases; bases with no gene match: 15. Germline V gives CDR1 SGHRS, CDR2 YFSETQ. For the CDR3, the DNA is TGCGCCAGCAGCCGAACCGGGGTAGCGGGGGGGCCCGGAGAGACCCAGTACTTC. This encodes CASSRTGVAGGPGETQYF.

The rearrangement joins TRBV5-1 to TRBJ1-6; D ambiguous. CDR1 is SGHRS, CDR2 YFSETQ, per germline. Trimming left V 4 bases short and J 6 bases short, with 8 bases between. CDR3 length: 13 residues. The CDR3 region is CASSPEVNSPLHF. The CDR3 region has the DNA TGCGCCAGCAGCCCTGAAGTTAATTCACCCCTCCACTTT.

The chain links TRBV2 to TRBJ1-2; 7 positions agree with TRBD1. The CDR3 spans 13 residues. CDR1 and CDR2 from the germline V gene are SNHLY and FYNNEI. V was clipped by 7 bases and J by 9 bases; unmatched bases: 11. The CDR3 nucleotides read TGTGCCAGCATGAGACAGGGCACTATCCGCTACACCTTC. Translated, it gives CASMRQGTIRYTF. Using reference TRBV2 and TRBJ1-2 for the parts outside the CDR3, the full variable domain is EPEVTQTPSHQVTQMGQEVILRCVPISNHLYFYWYRQILGQKVEFLVSFYNNEISEKSEIFDDQFSVERPDGSNFTLKIRSTKLEDSAMYFCASMRQGTIRYTFGSGTRLTVV.

The chain has TRBV6-5 and TRBJ1-6; D perhaps matches TRBD1 (5 bases). Deletions cut 6 bases from V and 11 bases from J, with 20 bases between. This CDR3 spans 15 amino acids. Per germline, CDR1 MNHEY and CDR2 SVGAGI. CDR3 nucleotides: TGTGCCAGCAGCCTTGACAGCGGTCTTATGACACCCCTCCACTTT. It translates to CASSLDSGLMTPLHF.